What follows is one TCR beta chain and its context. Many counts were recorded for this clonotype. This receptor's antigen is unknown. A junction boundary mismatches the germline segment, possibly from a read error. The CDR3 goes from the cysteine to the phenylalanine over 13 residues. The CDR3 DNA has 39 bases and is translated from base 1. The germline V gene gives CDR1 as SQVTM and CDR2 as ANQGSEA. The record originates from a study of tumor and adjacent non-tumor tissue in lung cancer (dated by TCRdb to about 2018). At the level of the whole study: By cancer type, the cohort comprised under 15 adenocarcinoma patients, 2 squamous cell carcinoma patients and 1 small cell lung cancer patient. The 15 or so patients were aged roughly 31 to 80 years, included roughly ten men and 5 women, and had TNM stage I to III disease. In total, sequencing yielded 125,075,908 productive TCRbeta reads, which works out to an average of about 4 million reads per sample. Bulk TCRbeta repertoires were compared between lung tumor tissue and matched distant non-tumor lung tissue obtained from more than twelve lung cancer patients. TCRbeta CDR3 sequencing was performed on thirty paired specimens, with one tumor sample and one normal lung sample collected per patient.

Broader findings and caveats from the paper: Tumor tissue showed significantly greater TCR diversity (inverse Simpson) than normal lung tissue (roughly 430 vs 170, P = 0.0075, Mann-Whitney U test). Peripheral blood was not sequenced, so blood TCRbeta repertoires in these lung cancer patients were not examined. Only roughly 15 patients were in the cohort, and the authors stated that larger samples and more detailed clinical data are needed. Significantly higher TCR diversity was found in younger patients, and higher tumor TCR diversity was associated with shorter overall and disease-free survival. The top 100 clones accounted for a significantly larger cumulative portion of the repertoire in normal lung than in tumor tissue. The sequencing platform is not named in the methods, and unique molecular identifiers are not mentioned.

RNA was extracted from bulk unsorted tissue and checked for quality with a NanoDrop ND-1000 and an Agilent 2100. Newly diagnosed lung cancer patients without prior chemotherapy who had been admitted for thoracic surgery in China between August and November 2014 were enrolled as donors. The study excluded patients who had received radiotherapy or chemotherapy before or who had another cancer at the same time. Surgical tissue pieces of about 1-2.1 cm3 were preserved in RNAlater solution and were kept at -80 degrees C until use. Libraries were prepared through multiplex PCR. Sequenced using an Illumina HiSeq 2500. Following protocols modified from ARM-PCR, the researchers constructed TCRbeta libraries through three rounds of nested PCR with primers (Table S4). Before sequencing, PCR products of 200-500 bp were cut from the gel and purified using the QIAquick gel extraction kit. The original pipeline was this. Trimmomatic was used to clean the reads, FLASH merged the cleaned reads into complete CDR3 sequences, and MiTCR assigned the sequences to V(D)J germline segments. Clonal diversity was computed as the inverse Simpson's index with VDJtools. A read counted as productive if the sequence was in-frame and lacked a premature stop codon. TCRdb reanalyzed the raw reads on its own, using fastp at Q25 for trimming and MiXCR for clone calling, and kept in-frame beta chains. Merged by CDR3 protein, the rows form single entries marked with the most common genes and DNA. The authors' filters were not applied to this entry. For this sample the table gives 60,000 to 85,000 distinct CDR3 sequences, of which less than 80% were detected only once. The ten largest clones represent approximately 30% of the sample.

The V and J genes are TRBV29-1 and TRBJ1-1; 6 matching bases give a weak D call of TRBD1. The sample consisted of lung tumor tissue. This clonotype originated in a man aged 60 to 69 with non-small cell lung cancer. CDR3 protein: CSASAGRDNEALF. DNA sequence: TGCAGCGCCTCGGCAGGGAGGGACAATGAAGCTCTCTTT.